The subject of this entry is one TCR beta chain. Antigen: not known. 13 Jbeta primers and 60 Vbeta primers were used for the PCR. Libraries were prepared by immunoSEQ multiplex PCR; TCRdb keeps only in-frame clonotypes and omits some of them. In the table there are tens of thousands of clones, 75% of which are singletons. Germline-derived CDR1 and CDR2 are SQVTM and ANQGSEA. The CDR3 runs 14 residues. V was clipped by 6 bases and J by 4 bases; unmatched bases: 7. This sample stems from a study of cytomegalovirus exposure and HLA in healthy donors. General observations from the study: Specificity of three CMV-associated chains for CMV antigens was verified in vitro.

This TCR derives from a man between 65 and 85 years old in good health and CMV-seronegative. This chain uses TRBV29-1 with TRBJ2-3, with TRBD1 identical over 10 bases. Sequenced: PBMCs. In DNA, the CDR3 is TGCAGCGTCGACACCGGGACAGGGGCAGATACGCAGTATTTT. This translates into CSVDTGTGADTQYF.